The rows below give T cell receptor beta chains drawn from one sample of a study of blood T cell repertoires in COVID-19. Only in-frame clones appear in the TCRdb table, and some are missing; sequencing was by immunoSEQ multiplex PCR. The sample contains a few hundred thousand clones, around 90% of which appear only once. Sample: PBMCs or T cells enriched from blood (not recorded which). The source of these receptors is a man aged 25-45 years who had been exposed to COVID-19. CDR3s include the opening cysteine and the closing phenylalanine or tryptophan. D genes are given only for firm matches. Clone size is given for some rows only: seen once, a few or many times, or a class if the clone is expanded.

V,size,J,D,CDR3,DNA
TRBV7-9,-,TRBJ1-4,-,CASSLFGLWAVGSEKLFF,TGTGCCAGCAGCTTATTCGGCTTATGGGCCGTGGGGAGTGAAAAACTGTTTTTT
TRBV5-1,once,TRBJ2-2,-,CASSLNRANTGELFF,TGCGCCAGCAGCTTGAACAGGGCGAACACCGGGGAGCTGTTTTTT
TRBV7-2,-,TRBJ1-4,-,CASSLADSYRGELFF,TGTGCCAGCAGCTTAGCGGACTCCTACCGGGGGGAACTGTTTTTT
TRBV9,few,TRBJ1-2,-,CASSAGKTETYGYTF,TGTGCCAGCAGCGCCGGCAAGACAGAGACTTATGGCTACACCTTC
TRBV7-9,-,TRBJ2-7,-,CASSLEGTSEQYF,TGTGCCAGCAGCTTGGAGGGAACCTCGGAGCAGTACTTC
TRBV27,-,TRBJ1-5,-,CASSFAGAGVQPQHF,TGTGCCAGCAGTTTCGCAGGGGCAGGGGTTCAGCCCCAGCATTTT
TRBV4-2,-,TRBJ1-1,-,CASSNRTTTEAFF,TGTGCCAGCAGCAACCGGACAACCACTGAAGCTTTCTTT
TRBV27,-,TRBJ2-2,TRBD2,CASKGLAGASNTGELFF,TGTGCCAGCAAAGGACTAGCGGGGGCCTCGAACACCGGGGAGCTGTTTTTT
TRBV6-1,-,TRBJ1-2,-,CASSELLTANYGYTF,TGTGCCAGCAGTGAACTATTGACAGCTAACTATGGCTACACCTTC
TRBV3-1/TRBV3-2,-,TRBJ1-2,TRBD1,CASSQARTGVGYGYTF,TGTGCCAGCAGCCAAGCCAGGACAGGGGTCGGCTATGGCTACACCTTC
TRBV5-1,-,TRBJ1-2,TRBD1,CASSLGDRDNYGYTF,TGCGCCAGCAGCTTGGGGGACAGGGATAACTATGGCTACACCTTC
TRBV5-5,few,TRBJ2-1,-,CASSHTYEQFF,TGTGCCAGCAGCCATACTTATGAGCAGTTCTTC
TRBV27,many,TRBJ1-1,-,CASMGAEAGPEAFF,TGTGCCAGCATGGGGGCGGAGGCGGGCCCTGAAGCTTTCTTT
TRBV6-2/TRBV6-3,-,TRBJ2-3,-,CASSYSTPRRRVTDTQYF,TGTGCCAGCAGTTACTCGACGCCAAGGAGGAGAGTTACAGATACGCAGTATTTT